These T cell receptor beta chains were read from a single sample in a study of blood T cells in healthy people across ages. TCRdb analysed the 5' RACE reads with MiXCR anew, one entry per CDR3 protein. The sample lists about 620,000 distinct CDR3 sequences; around a fifth were seen once. Material for sequencing was blood. These receptors were collected from a man aged 65-85 years in good health. CDR3s include the opening cysteine and the closing phenylalanine or tryptophan. A D gene is named only where the DNA matches it firmly. Clone size, where shown, is once, few, many, or a class for clones that have expanded.

v_gene	d_gene	len	abundance	j_gene	CDR3aa	CDR3nt
TRBV20-1	-	12	-	TRBJ2-5	CSASAKKETQYF	TGCAGTGCTAGCGCCAAGAAAGAGACCCAGTACTTC
TRBV29-1	-	14	few	TRBJ1-2	CSVLKDQPPVGYTF	TGCAGCGTTCTAAAGGATCAGCCCCCTGTAGGCTACACCTTC
TRBV20-1	-	15	many	TRBJ2-1	CSARESRSHLNEQFF	TGCAGTGCTAGAGAGAGCCGGAGTCACCTCAATGAGCAGTTCTTC
TRBV29-1	-	15	few	TRBJ2-3	CSVKARGSSTDTQYF	TGCAGCGTTAAAGCACGCGGTTCTAGCACAGATACGCAGTATTTT
TRBV30	-	14	-	TRBJ2-7	CAWSVSGLSYEQYF	TGTGCCTGGAGTGTATCAGGGCTTTCCTACGAGCAGTACTTC
TRBV28	-	17	-	TRBJ2-1	CASSLREGVSSYNEQFF	TGTGCCAGCAGTTTAAGGGAGGGGGTGAGCTCCTACAATGAGCAGTTCTTC
TRBV7-7	-	12	-	TRBJ2-3	CASSLCPDTQYF	TGTGCTAGCAGCTTGTGTCCAGATACGCAGTATTTT
TRBV9	TRBD1	15	few	TRBJ1-4	CASSVPGQGGEKLFF	TGTGCCAGCAGCGTTCCGGGACAGGGGGGTGAAAAACTGTTTTTT
TRBV20-1	TRBD2	16	many	TRBJ2-3	CSARGWREGRTDTQYF	TGCAGTGCTAGGGGTTGGCGGGAGGGCCGCACAGATACGCAGTATTTT
TRBV7-6	-	13	-	TRBJ2-7	CASSPQEPSEQYF	TGTGCCAGCAGCCCCCAGGAGCCTAGCGAGCAGTACTTC
TRBV5-1	TRBD2	17	few	TRBJ2-5	CASSLQSSGRAGETQYF	TGCGCCAGCAGCTTGCAGTCTAGCGGGAGGGCCGGAGAGACCCAGTACTTC
TRBV2	-	12	few	TRBJ1-1	CASSTLGIEAFF	TGTGCCAGCAGTACGCTAGGCATTGAAGCTTTCTTT
TRBV6-6	-	15	-	TRBJ1-4	CASSYSGGEGEKLFF	TGTGCCAGCAGTTACTCAGGAGGGGAGGGTGAAAAACTGTTTTTT
TRBV12-3/TRBV12-4	TRBD1	15	-	TRBJ2-2	CASSRDRRNTGELFF	TGTGCCAGCAGTCGGGACAGGCGGAACACCGGGGAGCTGTTTTTT
TRBV7-2	-	15	few	TRBJ1-4	CASSWVFGPNEKLFF	TGTGCCAGCAGCTGGGTGTTTGGGCCTAATGAAAAACTGTTTTTT
TRBV7-3	TRBD1	18	-	TRBJ2-6	CASSPFDRELSGANVLTF	TGTGCCAGCAGCCCCTTTGACAGGGAACTCTCTGGGGCCAACGTCCTGACTTTC
TRBV12-3/TRBV12-4	-	15	-	TRBJ2-2	CASSFQGMHTGEMFF	TGTGCCAGCAGTTTCCAGGGAATGCACACCGGGGAGATGTTTTTT
TRBV29-1	TRBD2	14	-	TRBJ2-7	CSVVAGGSSYEQYF	TGCAGCGTAGTAGCGGGAGGGAGCTCCTACGAGCAGTACTTC
TRBV5-1	TRBD1	16	-	TRBJ2-2	CASSVQGAANTGELFF	TGCGCCAGCAGCGTGCAGGGGGCGGCTAACACCGGGGAGCTGTTTTTT
TRBV5-1	-	16	few	TRBJ1-5	CASSLVPGARTDTQHF	TGCGCCAGCAGCTTGGTTCCAGGGGCTCGCACAGATACGCAGCATTTT
TRBV3-1	-	15	-	TRBJ2-1	CASSQDLQQSNEQFF	TGTGCCAGCAGCCAAGACCTGCAACAGAGCAATGAGCAGTTCTTC
TRBV28	-	15	many	TRBJ1-5	CASSFSGDSNQPQHF	TGTGCCAGCAGTTTCTCCGGAGACAGCAATCAGCCCCAGCATTTT
TRBV7-9	-	12	-	TRBJ2-2	CASKRDTGELFF	TGTGCCAGCAAGAGGGACACCGGGGAGCTGTTTTTT
TRBV21-1	-	16	-	TRBJ1-6	CASSKPLWGYRSPLHF	TGTGCCAGCAGCAAACCCCTCTGGGGTTATCGATCACCCCTCCACTTT
TRBV3-1	-	14	-	TRBJ2-5	CASSQGRGWETQYF	TGTGCCAGCAGCCAGGGACGAGGCTGGGAGACCCAGTACTTC
TRBV15	TRBD2	16	few	TRBJ2-7	CATSRFLADRSYEQYF	TGTGCCACCAGCAGGTTTCTAGCGGATCGATCCTACGAGCAGTACTTC
TRBV29-1	TRBD2	13	few	TRBJ2-7	CSALAGGIYEQYF	TGCAGCGCACTAGCGGGAGGGATCTACGAGCAGTACTTC
TRBV27	TRBD1	15	many	TRBJ2-5	CASSLADRVGETQYF	TGTGCCAGCAGTTTAGCGGACAGGGTGGGCGAGACCCAGTACTTC
TRBV19	-	17	-	TRBJ1-2	CASRLIPDRPDNYGYTF	TGTGCCAGTAGACTCATCCCCGACAGGCCGGATAACTATGGCTACACCTTC
TRBV5-1	TRBD2	14	-	TRBJ2-3	CASSPGRAPDTQYF	TGCGCCAGCAGCCCCGGGAGGGCCCCAGATACGCAGTATTTT
TRBV24-1	TRBD2	13	few	TRBJ2-1	CATSGLADNEQFF	TGTGCCACCAGTGGACTAGCGGACAATGAGCAGTTCTTC
TRBV20-1	-	12	-	TRBJ1-1	CSAREGQRWAFF	TGCAGTGCTAGAGAGGGGCAAAGGTGGGCTTTCTTT
TRBV29-1	-	14	-	TRBJ2-2	CSVRAVANTGELFF	TGCAGCGTTCGGGCAGTCGCGAACACCGGGGAGCTGTTTTTT
TRBV7-2	-	14	-	TRBJ1-4	CASSSDLRQASQSF	TGTGCCAGCAGTTCCGATCTCCGACAGGCCTCGCAAAGCTTT
TRBV12-3/TRBV12-4	-	15	-	TRBJ2-3	CASSLRGTTADTQYF	TGTGCCAGCAGTTTACGCGGGACGACGGCAGATACGCAGTATTTT
TRBV20-1	-	15	few	TRBJ2-7	CSARIRDRASYEQYF	TGCAGTGCTCGAATCCGGGACCGGGCGTCCTACGAGCAGTACTTC
TRBV6-6	TRBD2	15	-	TRBJ2-7	CASSWLLAGEYEQYF	TGTGCCAGCAGTTGGCTACTAGCGGGAGAGTACGAGCAGTACTTC